This TCR beta chain comes out of a study of post-analysis software for immune sequencing data. Study observations and caveats: About five TRBV segments, including TRBV5-6, TRBV5-1 and TRBV20-1, were more frequent in patients than controls.

Unique molecular identifiers were present in the TCR beta cDNA libraries. TCRdb itself ran the PCR reads through MiXCR, one entry per CDR3 protein. The repertoire holds fewer than 550,000 distinct CDR3 sequences, with roughly 34% as singletons. In regard to this clonotype: As yet, its antigen is unknown.

V was trimmed by 3 bases and J by 7 bases, leaving 12 bases between them. Germline CDR1 is MGHRA and CDR2 is YSYEKL. This CDR3 has 14 residues. The source material was blood. The TCR sequence derives from a girl under 18 with multiple sclerosis. The chain couples TRBV4-1 to TRBJ1-4; D remains ambiguous. CDR3 sequence (DNA): TGCGCCAGCAGCCAGGTCTTCAGCGTTGAAAAACTGTTTTTT. Its translation is CASSQVFSVEKLFF.